A few counts support the clone carrying this T cell receptor (beta chain). The antigen remains unidentified. TCRdb ran MiXCR on the 5' RACE reads and lists one entry per CDR3 protein. The table lists tens of thousands of distinct CDR3 sequences, about a tenth of them singletons. This sample stems from a study of T-cell memory formation after mild COVID-19. The CDR3 runs to 15 residues. J gave up 12 bases and V 0 bases, and 14 bases lay outside the gene matches. Study-level findings and limits: The appearance of some responding clones in pre-infection memory suggested that cross-reactive memory joined. Chiefly within CM and EM were the contracting CD4+ clones; CD8+ ones were within EMRA.

The specimen was PBMCs or a T cell subset sorted from them (not recorded which). The chain employs TRBV5-7 and TRBJ2-7; 8 bases match TRBD1. TRBV5-7 is placed among ORFs of uncertain function. The clonotype was recovered from a man aged 18 to 30 who had mild COVID-19 (a few samples of this study predate the infection). Cell type and time point are not known. In DNA form, the CDR3 reads TGTGCCAGCAGCTTGGTTAGTCAGGGGGCTATTCAGCGGTACTTC. This sequence encodes CASSLVSQGAIQRYF.